Below, 26 T cell receptor beta chains from the same sample are listed, as sequenced in a study of immune heterogeneity within non-small cell lung tumors. Multiplex PCR was performed with 32 V and 13 J primers, and it amplified TCR beta CDR3. In TCRdb, the multiplex PCR reads were re-called with MiXCR into one record per CDR3 protein. The data show about 23,000 distinct CDR3 sequences, with 25% to 35% seen just once and approximately 3.7% held by the top ten. Bulk tumor genomic DNA (about 600 ng per sample) served as template. Several biopsies per primary tumor, spaced far apart, were taken during surgery. Patients underwent curative surgery for untreated, newly diagnosed non-small cell lung cancer. Material for sequencing was lung tumor tissue. The receptors come from a man between 40 and 49 years old with non-small cell lung cancer.

The rearrangement uses TRBV27 and TRBJ2-3; 9 bases fit TRBD2. CDR1 and CDR2 from the germline V gene are MNHEY and SMNVEV (reference sequence). The CDR3 length is 14 residues. V trimming: 8 bases; J trimming: 2 bases; junction bases outside the gene matches: 5. In DNA, the CDR3 is TGTGCCAGCGGAGGACTAGCGTTCACAGATACGCAGTATTTT. Its protein is CASGGLAFTDTQYF.

In the case of this clonotype: With a much larger clone just one base away, this may be a read error. The chain employs TRBV11-2 and TRBJ1-6; TRBD1 might be the D (5 bases). Germline V gives CDR1 SGHAT, CDR2 FQNNGV. The CDR3 length is 15 residues. CDR3 DNA sequence: TGTGCCAGCAGCTTAACAGGCGGTTATAATTCACCCCCCCACTTT. It is translated as CASSLTGGYNSPPHF.

The chain recombines TRBV5-1 with TRBJ1-1, with TRBD1 identical over 10 bases. Germline values: CDR1 SGHRS, CDR2 YFSETQ. V gave up 4 bases and J gave up 4 bases; unmatched junction bases: 7. The CDR3 is 15 amino acids. The CDR3 loop is CASSPGTGEGTEAFF. CDR3 nucleotides: TGCGCCAGCAGCCCGGGGACAGGGGAGGGCACTGAAGCTTTCTTT.

This clonotype ranks as medium-sized (0.01 to 0.1%). The chain is built from TRBV28 and TRBJ1-6; 7 nucleotides align to TRBD1. The CDR3 contains 13 residues. The trim removed 5 bases at V and 7 bases at J, leaving 2 bases unmatched. Germline lookup yields CDR1 MDHEN and CDR2 SYDVKM. The CDR3 reads CASSRDRNSPLHF. DNA of the CDR3: TGTGCCAGCAGTAGGGACAGAAATTCACCCCTCCACTTT.

The CDR3 region is CASSSGLATYNEQFF. The CDR3 DNA is TGCGCCAGCAGCTCAGGACTAGCAACTTACAATGAGCAGTTCTTC. The rearrangement uses TRBV5-1 and TRBJ2-1; 8 bases are a match to TRBD2. V lost 3 bases, J lost 4 bases, and 6 bases stayed unmatched. Germline-derived CDR1 and CDR2 are SGHRS and YFSETQ. The CDR3 is 15 residues long. The variable domain in full, with the rest retrieved from reference TRBV5-1 and TRBJ2-1, is KAGVTQTPRYLIKTRGQQVTLSCSPISGHRSVSWYQQTPGQGLQFLFEYFSETQRNKGNFPGRFSGRQFSNSRSEMNVSTLELGDSALYLCASSSGLATYNEQFFGPGTRLTVL.

This clonotype was seen once. This sequence may be a read error, since a much larger clone differs from it by one base. The CDR3 DNA reads TGTGCCATCAGCCCCGAAATTATCGGGGGTCATACCGGGGAGCTGTTTTTT. Encoded protein: CAISPEIIGGHTGELFF. J is TRBJ2-2 and V is TRBV5-8; possibly TRBD2 for D (6 bases). The germline CDR1 and CDR2 sequences are SGHTS and YDEGEE. This CDR3 is 17 amino acids long. Looking up the rest from reference TRBV5-8 and TRBJ2-2 gives the full variable domain: EAGVTQSPTHLIKTRGQQATLRCSPISGHTSVYWYQQALGLGLQFLLWYDEGEERNRGNFPPRFSGRQFPNYSSELNVNALELEDSALYLCAISPEIIGGHTGELFFGEGSRLTVL.

A few counts support this clonotype. The chain is built from TRBV5-1 and TRBJ1-1; D unclear. The V gene lost 2 bases and the J gene lost 4 bases, with 6 bases spanning the gap. Germline CDR1 reads SGHRS; CDR2 reads YFSETQ. This CDR3 is 12 amino acids long. DNA of the CDR3: TGCGCCAGCAGCTTCGGGAGCACTGAAGCTTTCTTT. This sequence encodes CASSFGSTEAFF.

V usage is TRBV9 and J usage is TRBJ2-2; D is uncertain. Germline assignment: CDR1 SGDLS and CDR2 YYNGEE. The CDR3 consists of 13 residues. Trimming pared 6 bases from V and 1 base from J, leaving 7 bases between. The CDR3 loop reads CASNHGNTGELFF. The CDR3, as DNA: TGTGCCAGCAACCATGGGAACACCGGGGAGCTGTTTTTT.

This clonotype was counted many times. CDR3 residues: CASSLSRGGPYGYTF. The CDR3, as DNA: TGTGCCAGCAGCTTAAGTCGAGGGGGTCCCTATGGCTACACCTTC. This chain uses TRBV7-3 with TRBJ1-2; D is perhaps TRBD1 (6 bases). Trimming left V 1 base short and J 4 bases short, with 13 bases between. This CDR3 is 15 amino acids long. CDR1 is SGHTA, CDR2 FQGTGA, per germline.

In its sample, this clonotype was seen many times. J is TRBJ2-1 and V is TRBV7-9, with 7 bases matching TRBD1. The CDR3 length is 14 residues. V lost 3 bases to trimming and J lost 7 bases; unmatched junction nucleotides: 6. CDR1 and CDR2 (germline): SEHNR, FQNEAQ (reference sequence). This chain's CDR3 is CASSFVQGQNEQFF. DNA for the CDR3: TGTGCCAGCAGCTTTGTACAGGGACAGAATGAGCAGTTCTTC.

This clonotype was observed a few times. The rearrangement joins TRBV19 to TRBJ2-5; TRBD2 might be the D (5 bases). Trimming removed 3 bases from V and 1 base from J, with 9 bases in between. The CDR3 is 14 amino acids. CDR1 and CDR2 from the germline V gene are LNHDA and SQIVND (reference sequence). CDR3 sequence: CASSISSGQETQYF. CDR3 in DNA: TGTGCCAGTAGTATCTCCAGCGGCCAAGAGACCCAGTACTTC.

A word on this clonotype: A much larger clone sits a single nucleotide away, making a read error possible. No conserved phenylalanine or tryptophan is present at the end of the CDR3, so a read error is the likely explanation. This sequence joins TRBV5-6 and TRBJ1-2; the D gene is possibly TRBD1 (6 bases). CDR3 length: 14 amino acids. Trimming took 4 bases from V and 5 from J, leaving 15 bases between them. Germline V CDR1 and CDR2: SGHDT, YYEEEE. CDR3 loop: CASSVTGREYGYTL. The CDR3 DNA reads as TGTGCCAGCAGCGTAACAGGGCGCGAATATGGCTACACCCTC.

The chain carries TRBV14 and TRBJ1-2, with D possibly TRBD1 on 6 matching bases. CDR3 length equals 13 residues. The germline V gene encodes CDR1 SGHDN and CDR2 FVKESK. Trimming left V 4 bases short and J 6 bases short, with 12 bases between. CDR3 nucleotides: TGTGCCAGCAGCCGACGGGGGCCGCATGGCTACACCTTC. Protein: CASSRRGPHGYTF.

This clonotype was counted many times. The chain joins TRBV20-1 to TRBJ2-7, with D possibly TRBD1 on 6 matching bases. This CDR3 is built from 14 residues. Germline CDR1 DFQATT, CDR2 SNEGSKA (reference sequence). V was trimmed by 4 bases and J by 2 bases, leaving 15 bases between them. CDR3 loop: CSATSSGQTYEQYF. In DNA, the CDR3 is TGCAGTGCTACCTCTTCCGGACAGACCTACGAGCAGTACTTC.

In this sample, this clonotype turned up many times. V gene TRBV19 combines with J gene TRBJ1-2; D ambiguous. The CDR3 contains 11 residues. Germline V gives CDR1 LNHDA, CDR2 SQIVND (reference sequence). The germline V and J ends were trimmed by 7 bases and 8 bases, with 11 bases remaining between them. CDR3 loop: CASTYTGGYTF. As DNA, the CDR3 is TGTGCCAGTACCTACACGGGGGGCTACACCTTC.

The sample holds many counts of this clonotype. The chain couples TRBV30 to TRBJ2-7; 13 positions match TRBD2. Germline CDR1 reads GTSNPN; CDR2 reads SVGIG (reference sequence). CDR3 size: 18 residues. V shed 3 bases, J shed 3 bases, and the junction held 14 bases outside the gene matches. This chain's CDR3 is CAWSPIRRTSGSNYEQYF. For the CDR3, the DNA is TGTGCCTGGAGCCCGATACGCCGGACTAGCGGGAGTAACTACGAGCAGTACTTC. Full variable domain (missing parts from reference TRBV30 and TRBJ2-7): SQTIHQWPATLVQPVGSPLSLECTVEGTSNPNLYWYRQAAGRGLQLLFYSVGIGQISSEVPQNLSASRPQDRQFILSSKKLLLSDSGFYLCAWSPIRRTSGSNYEQYFGPGTRLTVT.

Relative to its sample, this clonotype is medium-sized (0.01 to 0.1%). The V and J genes are TRBV12-3 or TRBV12-4 and TRBJ2-7; the match to TRBD2 covers 14 bases. The junction had 6 bases not matched to a gene; V was cut back by 5 bases and J by 6 bases. This CDR3 has 15 amino acids. CDR3 region: CASSQTSGGVSEQYF. The CDR3 region has the DNA TGTGCCAGCAGTCAGACTAGCGGGGGGGTGAGCGAGCAGTACTTC.

The chain couples TRBV7-9 to TRBJ1-1; D unresolved. The CDR3 is 13 amino acids. Germline V lookup: CDR1 SEHNR, CDR2 FQNEAQ (reference sequence). Trimming pared 7 bases from V and 2 bases from J, leaving 11 bases between. The CDR3 spells CASTGAVNTEAFF. CDR3 sequence (DNA): TGTGCCAGCACTGGTGCAGTTAACACTGAAGCTTTCTTT.

This clonotype is medium-sized. The V and J genes are TRBV19 and TRBJ2-1; D not resolved. V was clipped by 3 bases and J by 5 bases, with 5 bases between them. Germline CDR1 is LNHDA and CDR2 is SQIVND (reference sequence). CDR3 length: 12 amino acids. The CDR3 sequence is CASSIPDNEQFF. In DNA form, the CDR3 reads TGTGCCAGTAGTATCCCCGACAATGAGCAGTTCTTC.

As regards this clonotype: A much more abundant neighbour one base away suggests this may be a read error. The chain couples TRBV6-1 to TRBJ2-1; no clear D. The CDR3 covers 11 residues. Per the germline V gene, CDR1 is MNHNS and CDR2 is SASEGT. CDR3 in DNA: TGTGCCAGAAGTGGCCCTAGAGAGCAGTTCTTC. This translates into CARSGPREQFF.

V usage is TRBV6-1 and J usage is TRBJ2-2; 15 bases are a match to TRBD2. Germline values: CDR1 MNHNS, CDR2 SASEGT. The CDR3 is 16 amino acids. J lost 5 bases, V lost 5 bases, and 3 bases had no gene match. The CDR3 DNA sequence: TGTGCCAGCAGTCTAGGGACTAGCGGGAGGACCGGGGAGCTGTTTTTT. Translating it yields CASSLGTSGRTGELFF.

This clonotype appeared many times. The chain is built from TRBV6-1 and TRBJ1-5; the match to TRBD1 covers 7 bases. In germline, CDR1 is MNHNS, CDR2 SASEGT. V trimming: 6 bases; J trimming: 0 bases; junction bases outside the gene matches: 5. The CDR3 runs 15 residues. The CDR3 DNA reads as TGTGCCAGCAGACATAACAGGGGTAGCAATCAGCCCCAGCATTTT. Protein sequence: CASRHNRGSNQPQHF.

This clonotype is medium-sized (0.01 to 0.1%) within its sample. V is TRBV5-5 and J is TRBJ1-2; D perhaps matches TRBD1 (6 bases). The CDR3 has 12 residues. Germline V CDR1 and CDR2: SGHKS, YYEKEE (reference sequence). The V gene lost 4 bases and the J gene lost 5 bases, with 9 bases spanning the gap. The DNA of the CDR3 is TGTGCCAGCAGCCACAGGGATTATGGCTACACCTTC. Its protein product is CASSHRDYGYTF.

Note on this clonotype: A clone one base away is much larger, so this may be a read error. The J gene is TRBJ1-1, the V gene TRBV30; D is unresolved. The germline V gene has CDR1 GTSNPN and CDR2 SVGIG (reference sequence). Trimming took 7 bases from V and 4 from J, leaving 16 bases between them. The CDR3 contains 13 residues. The CDR3 sequence: CASTHGEATEAFF. In DNA form, the CDR3 reads TGTGCCTCAACCCACGGGGAGGCCACTGAAGCTTTCTTT. Full variable domain (outside the CDR3, taken from reference TRBV30 and TRBJ1-1): SQTIHQWPATLVQPVGSPLSLECTVEGTSNPNLYWYRQAAGRGLQLLFYSVGIGQISSEVPQNLSASRPQDRQFILSSKKLLLSDSGFYLCASTHGEATEAFFGQGTRLTVV.

A remark on this clonotype: The final CDR3 position lacks the conserved phenylalanine or tryptophan, pointing to a likely read error. This chain joins TRBV5-6 and TRBJ2-7, with 10 bases fitting TRBD2. The CDR3 has 17 amino acids. CDR1 and CDR2 (germline): SGHDT, YYEEEE. Unmatched junction bases numbered 13, after V lost 3 bases and J lost 4 bases. CDR3 nucleotide sequence: TGTGCCAGCAGCTCCCTGACTATAGCGGGAGGACGGTACGAGCAGTACCTC. The encoded protein is CASSSLTIAGGRYEQYL.

Turning to this clonotype: A much larger clone differs by one base, so this may be a read error. The J gene is TRBJ1-2, the V gene TRBV7-9; 7 nucleotides match TRBD1. Germline CDR1 and CDR2: SEHNR and FQNEAQ (reference sequence). The trim removed 1 base at V and 6 bases at J, leaving 5 bases unmatched. The CDR3 length is 14 residues. CDR3 amino acids: CASSLVQGVDGYTF. In nucleotides, the CDR3 is TGTGCCAGCAGCTTAGTTCAGGGGGTCGATGGCTACACCTTC.